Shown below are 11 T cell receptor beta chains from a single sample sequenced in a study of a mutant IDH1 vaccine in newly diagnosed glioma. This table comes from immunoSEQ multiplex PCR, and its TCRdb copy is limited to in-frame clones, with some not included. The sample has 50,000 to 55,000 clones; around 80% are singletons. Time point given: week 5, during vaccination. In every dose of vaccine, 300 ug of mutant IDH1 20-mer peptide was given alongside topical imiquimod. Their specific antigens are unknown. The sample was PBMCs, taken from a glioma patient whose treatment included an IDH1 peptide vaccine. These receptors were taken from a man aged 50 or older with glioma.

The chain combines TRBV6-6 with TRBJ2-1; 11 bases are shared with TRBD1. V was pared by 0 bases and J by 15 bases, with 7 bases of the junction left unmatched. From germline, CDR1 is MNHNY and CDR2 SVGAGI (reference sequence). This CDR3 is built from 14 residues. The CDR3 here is CASSYSGTGGEMFF. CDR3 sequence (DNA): TGTGCCAGCAGTTACTCGGGGACAGGGGGTGAAATGTTCTTC.

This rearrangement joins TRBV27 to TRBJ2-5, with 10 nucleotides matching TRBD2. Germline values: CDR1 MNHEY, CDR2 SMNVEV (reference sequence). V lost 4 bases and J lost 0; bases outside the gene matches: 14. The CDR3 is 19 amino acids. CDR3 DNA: TGTGCCAGCAGTTCTATTACCCAGCTACTAGCGGGGAACCAAGAGACCCAGTACTTC. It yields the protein CASSSITQLLAGNQETQYF.

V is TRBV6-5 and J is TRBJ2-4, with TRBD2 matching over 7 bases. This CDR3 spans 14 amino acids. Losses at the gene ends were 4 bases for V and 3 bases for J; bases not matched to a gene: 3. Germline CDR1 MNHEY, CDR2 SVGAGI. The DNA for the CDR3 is TGTGCCAGCAGTTTGGGACTAAGCAAAAACATTCAGTACTTC. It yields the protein CASSLGLSKNIQYF.

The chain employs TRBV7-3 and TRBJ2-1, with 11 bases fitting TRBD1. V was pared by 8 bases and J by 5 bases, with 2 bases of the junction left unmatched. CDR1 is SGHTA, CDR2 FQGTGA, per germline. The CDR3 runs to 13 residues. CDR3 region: CASGTGGNNEQFF. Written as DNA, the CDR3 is TGTGCCAGCGGGACAGGGGGTAACAATGAGCAGTTCTTC.

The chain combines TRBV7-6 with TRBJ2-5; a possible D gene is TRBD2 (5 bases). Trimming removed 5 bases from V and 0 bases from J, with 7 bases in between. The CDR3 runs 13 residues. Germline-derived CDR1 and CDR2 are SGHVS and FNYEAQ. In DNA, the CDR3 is TGTGCCAGCAGCCTGGACTACCAAGAGACCCAGTACTTC. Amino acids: CASSLDYQETQYF.

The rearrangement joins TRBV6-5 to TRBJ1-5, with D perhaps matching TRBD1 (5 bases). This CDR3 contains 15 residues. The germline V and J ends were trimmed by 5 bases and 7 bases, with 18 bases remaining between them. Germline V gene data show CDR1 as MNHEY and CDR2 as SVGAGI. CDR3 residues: CASSPLGTGRQPQHF. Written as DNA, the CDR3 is TGTGCCAGCAGTCCTCTCGGGACGGGGCGACAGCCCCAGCATTTT.

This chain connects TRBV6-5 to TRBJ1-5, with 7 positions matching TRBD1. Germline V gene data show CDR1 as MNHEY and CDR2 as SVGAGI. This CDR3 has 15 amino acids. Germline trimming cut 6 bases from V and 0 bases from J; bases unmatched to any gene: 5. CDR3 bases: TGTGCCAGCAGAAGGGGACAGAATAGCAATCAGCCCCAGCATTTT. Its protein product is CASRRGQNSNQPQHF.

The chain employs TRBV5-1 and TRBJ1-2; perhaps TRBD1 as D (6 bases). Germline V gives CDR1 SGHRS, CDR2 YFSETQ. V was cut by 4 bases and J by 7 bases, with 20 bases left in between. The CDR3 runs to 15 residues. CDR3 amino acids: CASSPFARGEGGYTF. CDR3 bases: TGCGCCAGCAGCCCGTTTGCCAGGGGCGAGGGTGGCTACACCTTC.

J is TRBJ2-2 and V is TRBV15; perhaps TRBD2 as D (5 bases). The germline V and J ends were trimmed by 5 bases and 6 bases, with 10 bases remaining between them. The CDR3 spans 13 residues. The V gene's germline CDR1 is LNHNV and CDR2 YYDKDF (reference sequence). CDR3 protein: CATSRYGAGELFF. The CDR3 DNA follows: TGTGCCACCAGCCGATACGGGGCCGGGGAGCTGTTTTTT. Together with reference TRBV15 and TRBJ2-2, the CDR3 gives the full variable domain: DAMVIQNPRYQVTQFGKPVTLSCSQTLNHNVMYWYQQKSSQAPKLLFHYYDKDFNNEADTPDNFQSRRPNTSFCFLDIRSPGLGDTAMYLCATSRYGAGELFFGEGSRLTVL.

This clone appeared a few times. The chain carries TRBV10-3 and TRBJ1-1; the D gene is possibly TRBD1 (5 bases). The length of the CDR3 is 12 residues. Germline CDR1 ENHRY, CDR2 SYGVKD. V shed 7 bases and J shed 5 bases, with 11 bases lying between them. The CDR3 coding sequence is TGTGCCATCACGGGGGATAGTACTGAAGCTTTCTTT. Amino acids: CAITGDSTEAFF.

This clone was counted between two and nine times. CDR3 nucleotides: TGTGCCAGCAAGGGGACAGGGGGCAACTACGAGCAGTACTTC. Translated, it gives CASKGTGGNYEQYF. The chain links TRBV27 to TRBJ2-7; 12 positions match TRBD1. Germline V gene data show CDR1 as MNHEY and CDR2 as SMNVEV (reference sequence). Trimming cost V 7 bases and J 3 bases; bases outside gene matches: 4. The length of the CDR3 is 14 residues.